Listed here is a single T cell receptor beta chain. Germline V CDR1 and CDR2: SEHNR, FQNEAQ (reference sequence). The CDR3 loop spans 15 amino acids. Trimming at V came to 5 bases and at J to 6 bases, leaving 10 bases not matched to a gene. Seattle patients were enrolled while actively infected and followed longitudinally. Original handling: Reference gene primer amplification yielded estimated nucleated cell counts. Data came from immunoSEQ multiplex PCR; TCRdb stores just in-frame clones and leaves some out. V, J and clone size reflect that table, while D and trimming were determined from the DNA. The data hold a few hundred thousand clones, with 88% observed a single time. This sample was included in a study of blood T cell repertoires in COVID-19. About the study: Acute and convalescent COVID-19 samples came from the United States, Italy and Spain.

The chain is built from TRBV7-9 and TRBJ1-2; the match to TRBD1 covers 9 bases. This clonotype was sampled from a woman younger than 45 with COVID-19, enrolled during active disease. Sequencing input: peripheral blood. CDR3 DNA: TGTGCCAGCAGCCCCCTGGGACAGGGAGGAAATGGCTACACCTTC. It specifies CASSPLGQGGNGYTF.